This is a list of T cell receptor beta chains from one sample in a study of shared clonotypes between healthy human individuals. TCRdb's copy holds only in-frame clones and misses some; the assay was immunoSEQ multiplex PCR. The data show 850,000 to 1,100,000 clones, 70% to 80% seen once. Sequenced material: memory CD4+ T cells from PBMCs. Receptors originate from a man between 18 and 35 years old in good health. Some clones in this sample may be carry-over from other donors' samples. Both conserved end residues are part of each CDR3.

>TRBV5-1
CASSLVASGGRETQYF
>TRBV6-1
CASSDRGRWQPQHF
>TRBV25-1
CASSGPLRGAPRETQYF
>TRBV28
CASSFLDRVTYEQYF
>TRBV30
CAWSVGDRDFTDTQYF
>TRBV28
CASSPGTGYEQYF
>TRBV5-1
CASSPGQFYEQYF
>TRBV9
CASSVGDGRTDTQYF
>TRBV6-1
CASSDGTAGQPQHF
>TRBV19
CASSTLPRGAEAFF
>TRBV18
CASSPQARDPQGQETQYF
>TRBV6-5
CASRWSGASNTEAFF
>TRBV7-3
CASRQESGELFF
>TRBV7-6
CASAGQPNEKLFF
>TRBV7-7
CASSLEYSYEQYF
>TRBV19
CASSRAGVNNEQFF
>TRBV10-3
CAILEDGEQYF
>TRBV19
CASSIGGGTGELFF
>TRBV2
CATRGRGSTDTQYF
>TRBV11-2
CASSPGDKSNTEAFF
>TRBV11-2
CASSLQGNSNQPQHF
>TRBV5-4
CASSLGPAETYEQYF
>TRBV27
CASSSPIAGGPSNEQFF
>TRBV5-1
CASSPTGGLETQYF
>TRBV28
CASSLFQGASSNQPQHF
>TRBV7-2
CASSPTQTRGPTGELFF
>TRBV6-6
CASSDGQGAVGTEAFF
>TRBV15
CATSKMRYGYTF
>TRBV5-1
CASNSEGGPYGYTF
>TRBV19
CASRGTGGYYGYTF